This T cell receptor beta chain was identified in a study of T cells in Graves' hyperthyroidism and ophthalmopathy. About the study: Peripheral blood draws took place at initial diagnosis, ahead of any treatment. Study-wide results and limits: Among thyroid clonotypes expanded above 0.001, most also appeared in blood.

TCR beta CDR3 region amplification was performed from RNA transcripts. During a first-round RT-PCR of the TCR CDR3, the HTBI primer set was used. TCRdb recomputed calls from the multiplex PCR reads with MiXCR, one row per CDR3 protein. The sample holds around 340,000 distinct CDR3 sequences, roughly a fifth seen once. CDR3 length equals 17 residues. Trimming took 2 bases from V and 2 from J; bases not matched to a gene: 8. From germline, CDR1 is SGDLS and CDR2 YYNGEE. This clonotype was found many times. Antigen unknown. The definition of stable Graves' hyperthyroidism was no ophthalmopathy progression within 18 months. Fresh peripheral blood, around 11 ml of it, supplied the PBMCs.

The TCR comes from a woman aged 50 to 65 with Graves' hyperthyroidism. The gene calls are TRBV9 and TRBJ2-3; 10 nucleotides line up with TRBD1. The sample taken for sequencing was blood. The CDR3 reads CASSVNYGTGDTDTQYF. CDR3 bases: TGTGCCAGCAGCGTGAATTACGGGACAGGGGACACAGATACGCAGTATTTT.